These T cell receptor beta chains were read from a single sample in a study of blood T cell repertoires in COVID-19. Produced via immunoSEQ multiplex PCR; TCRdb's table is partial and in-frame only. The sample contains roughly 250,000 clones, more than 80% of which appear only once. Sequencing was performed on peripheral blood. All receptors come from a woman between 40 and 55 years old with acute or convalescent COVID-19. Each CDR3 is given with its conserved first and last residue. A D gene is named only where the DNA matches it firmly. Where a row states a size, it is once, few, many or the class of an expanded clone; other rows omit it.

d_gene: TRBD1; j_gene: TRBJ1-1; v_gene: TRBV6-5; abundance: .; CDR3nt: TGTGCCAGCAGCCCAGGGGGCGATAAAGCTTTCTTT; CDR3aa: CASSPGGDKAFF
d_gene: .; j_gene: TRBJ1-2; v_gene: TRBV13; abundance: .; CDR3nt: TGTGCCAGCTCCCAGGGTCTCTATGGCTACACCTTC; CDR3aa: CASSQGLYGYTF
d_gene: TRBD2; j_gene: TRBJ2-2; v_gene: TRBV10-3; abundance: few; CDR3nt: TGTGCCATCAGTGATCGCGGGGGGAACACCGGGGAGCTGTTTTTT; CDR3aa: CAISDRGGNTGELFF
d_gene: TRBD2; j_gene: TRBJ2-3; v_gene: TRBV6-4; abundance: .; CDR3nt: TGTGCCAGCAGCCCCAGCGGGGGGGCCTCAGATACGCAGTATTTT; CDR3aa: CASSPSGGASDTQYF
d_gene: .; j_gene: TRBJ1-2; v_gene: TRBV3-1/TRBV3-2; abundance: .; CDR3nt: TGTGCCAGCAGCCTCGGGGTAGCTAACTATGGCTACACCTTC; CDR3aa: CASSLGVANYGYTF
d_gene: .; j_gene: TRBJ1-3; v_gene: TRBV5-1; abundance: .; CDR3nt: TGCGCCAGCAGCATAACAGGTAGCTCTGGAAACACCATATATTTT; CDR3aa: CASSITGSSGNTIYF
d_gene: TRBD2; j_gene: TRBJ2-1; v_gene: TRBV2; abundance: .; CDR3nt: TGTGCCAGCAGAGGTACGGGGGGAAGCTACAATGAGCAGTTCTTC; CDR3aa: CASRGTGGSYNEQFF
d_gene: TRBD2; j_gene: TRBJ2-5; v_gene: TRBV4-2; abundance: .; CDR3nt: TGTGCCAGCAGCCAAGATCGAAAGCGGGGAGAAGAGACCCAGTACTTC; CDR3aa: CASSQDRKRGEETQYF
d_gene: TRBD1; j_gene: TRBJ1-2; v_gene: TRBV24-1; abundance: .; CDR3nt: TGTGCCACCAGTCCCCGGGACAGGGGGTATGGCTACACCTTC; CDR3aa: CATSPRDRGYGYTF
d_gene: .; j_gene: TRBJ1-1; v_gene: TRBV11-2; abundance: .; CDR3nt: TGTGCCAGCAGCTTAGGGGCGAGCACTGAAGCTTTCTTT; CDR3aa: CASSLGASTEAFF
d_gene: .; j_gene: TRBJ1-2; v_gene: TRBV25-1; abundance: .; CDR3nt: TGTGCCAGCAGTGAGAGTCAACGGTATGGCTACACCTTC; CDR3aa: CASSESQRYGYTF
d_gene: .; j_gene: TRBJ1-1; v_gene: TRBV24-1; abundance: .; CDR3nt: TGTGCCACCAGTGATGGAGGACGGATGAACACTGAAGCTTTCTTT; CDR3aa: CATSDGGRMNTEAFF